A selection of T cell receptor beta chains follows, all from one sample in a study of T cell changes during pregnancy in multiple sclerosis. This table comes from immunoSEQ multiplex PCR, and its TCRdb copy is limited to in-frame clones, with some not included. The sample carries 100,000 or so clones, 75% to 95% recorded once. Sample: peripheral blood, taken in the second trimester of pregnancy. The receptors originated from a female donor with multiple sclerosis, enrolled in a pregnancy study. Both conserved end residues are part of each CDR3. A D gene is named only where the DNA matches it firmly. Size is stated for part of the rows, as once, few or many counts, or as a class when the clone is expanded.

TRBV29-1	TRBD1	TRBJ2-2	-	TGCAGCGTTGAGCCCCTTCCGGGACAGGGGAACACCGGGGAGCTGTTTTTT	CSVEPLPGQGNTGELFF
TRBV4-1	TRBD1	TRBJ2-7	-	TGCGCCAGCAGCCAATCGGGACAGGGGGTTTACGAGCAGTACTTC	CASSQSGQGVYEQYF
TRBV28	TRBD2	TRBJ2-1	once	TGTGCCAGCAGTTTAAGGAATAGCGGGAGGTTTTCGAATGAGCAGTTCTTC	CASSLRNSGRFSNEQFF
TRBV27	TRBD1	TRBJ1-2	-	TGTGCCAGCAGTGGCGGGACAGCCCGAGTGGAAGGCTACACCTTC	CASSGGTARVEGYTF
TRBV28	-	TRBJ2-7	once	TGTGCCAGCAGTTTGAGGCCCACCGAGCAGTACTTC	CASSLRPTEQYF
TRBV5-4	TRBD2	TRBJ2-1	-	TGTGCCAGCAGGCAGGGACTAGATCGCGCCTACAATGAGCAGTTCTTC	CASRQGLDRAYNEQFF
TRBV7-6	TRBD1	TRBJ2-1	once	TGTGCCAGCAGCTTAGGGTCCCAGGGGGTCGATGAGCAGTTCTTC	CASSLGSQGVDEQFF
TRBV28	-	TRBJ2-1	-	TGTGCCAGCAGTTTAGGGATTACTAGCCGGGGCAATGAGCAGTTCTTC	CASSLGITSRGNEQFF
TRBV7-6	TRBD2	TRBJ2-2	once	TGTGCCAGCAGCTTTCGGACTAGCGGCTTGGTCGGGGAGCTGTTTTTT	CASSFRTSGLVGELFF
TRBV18	TRBD1	TRBJ2-1	-	TGTGCCAGCGGGCCAGGGGGAAGGTCCTACAATGAGCAGTTCTTC	CASGPGGRSYNEQFF
TRBV4-3	TRBD1	TRBJ2-1	-	TGCGCCAGCAGCTCGGCCACAGGGGGTTTGGGCAATGAGCAGTTCTTC	CASSSATGGLGNEQFF
TRBV7-2	-	TRBJ2-7	-	TGTGCCAGCAGCTTAGGCTACGGGATTTATGAGCAGTACTTC	CASSLGYGIYEQYF
TRBV28	TRBD1	TRBJ2-1	once	TGTGCCAGCAGTGTAGACAGGGTGGGCAATGAGCAGTTCTTC	CASSVDRVGNEQFF
TRBV10-1	-	TRBJ1-5	-	TGCGCCAGCAGTCCAGGGGACCTTAGCAATCAGCCCCAGCATTTT	CASSPGDLSNQPQHF
TRBV7-9	-	TRBJ2-3	-	TGTGCCAGCAGCTTCGTAGCGGAACCCTCCACAGATACGCAGTATTTT	CASSFVAEPSTDTQYF
TRBV30	-	TRBJ1-5	-	TGTGCCTGGAGTGTAGGGGGTCAGCCCCAGCATTTT	CAWSVGGQPQHF
TRBV21-1	-	TRBJ2-7	-	TGTGCCAGCAGCAAACGAAGACAGGGGCCCTACGAGCAGTACTTC	CASSKRRQGPYEQYF
TRBV19	TRBD2	TRBJ2-2	once	TGTGCCAGTACCCTGCTAGCGGGAGTTGGCACCGGGGAGCTGTTTTTT	CASTLLAGVGTGELFF
TRBV5-5	TRBD1	TRBJ2-7	-	TGTGCCAGCAGCTTGGCGCGGGACAGGGTCCTGATGCTCGACTCCGGGGACTTC	CASSLARDRVLMLDSGDF
TRBV13	TRBD2	TRBJ2-1	once	TGTGCCAGCAGTCTAGCGGTGGGGAATGAGCAGTTCTTC	CASSLAVGNEQFF
TRBV19	TRBD1	TRBJ2-4	-	TGTGCCAGTAGTATCCTCAACCAACAGGGGAACATTCAGTACTTC	CASSILNQQGNIQYF
TRBV2	TRBD1	TRBJ1-5	-	TGTGCCAGCAGCCTGGGACAGGGGAATCAGCCCCAGCATTTT	CASSLGQGNQPQHF
TRBV19	-	TRBJ2-7	-	TGTGCCAGTAGTCCGCTCGGGGAGAGCTACGAGCAGTACTTC	CASSPLGESYEQYF
TRBV5-1	-	TRBJ2-5	-	TGCGCCAGCAGCTTGGACGGGGAGACCCAGTACTTC	CASSLDGETQYF
TRBV28	-	TRBJ1-4	-	TGTGCCAGCAGTTTATCGTCCAGGGGCCGGGAAAAACTGTTTTTT	CASSLSSRGREKLFF
TRBV29-1	-	TRBJ1-1	-	TGCAGCGTTCTTCCCGACGGGGTTGGGTACACTGAAGCTTTCTTT	CSVLPDGVGYTEAFF
TRBV5-5	-	TRBJ1-1	-	TGTGCCAGCAGCCAATTGAGGAAAGGGAGTACCGAAGCTTTCTTT	CASSQLRKGSTEAFF
TRBV7-7	-	TRBJ2-7	-	TGTGCTAGCAGCCCGGGACATAACTCCTACGAGCAGTACTTC	CASSPGHNSYEQYF
TRBV5-4	TRBD1	TRBJ2-1	-	TGTGCCAGCAACCCACAGGGGCTTGATGAGCAGTTCTTC	CASNPQGLDEQFF